These 13 T cell receptor beta chains were all obtained from the same sample, sequenced in a study of T cells expressing NK-cell markers. TCRdb reprocessed the 5' RACE reads and keeps a single row for each CDR3 protein, giving no DNA. This table lists approximately 440,000 distinct CDR3 sequences. The sequencing input was blood T cells: a sorted CD56 or NKG2C T cell subset, CD4+ or CD8+ T cells, or bulk PBMC T cells (not recorded which). The receptors were sampled from a woman between 50 and 59 years old in good health.

This chain connects TRBV5-1 to TRBJ2-1; with no DNA, the TCRdb D assignment of TRBD1 cannot be verified. The CDR3 covers 15 residues. Germline CDR1 is SGHRS and CDR2 is YFSETQ. The CDR3 loop is CASSFPASSYNEQFF. The full variable domain, its missing parts supplied by reference TRBV5-1 and TRBJ2-1, is KAGVTQTPRYLIKTRGQQVTLSCSPISGHRSVSWYQQTPGQGLQFLFEYFSETQRNKGNFPGRFSGRQFSNSRSEMNVSTLELGDSALYLCASSFPASSYNEQFFGPGTRLTVL.

The chain links TRBV5-6 to TRBJ1-4; TCRdb's D gene call, TRBD1, goes unchecked for lack of DNA. The CDR3 runs 14 residues. The germline gives CDR1 SGHDT, CDR2 YYEEEE. The CDR3 spells CASSTSGGWEKLFF.

The chain joins TRBV12-3 or TRBV12-4 to TRBJ2-1; the TRBD1 assignment by TCRdb is unverifiable without DNA. The CDR3 sequence is 12 residues long. CDR3 amino acids: CASSPNKGRQFF.

The V call is TRBV12-5, the J call TRBJ1-1; absent DNA, TCRdb's TRBD1 call cannot be checked. Germline V lookup: CDR1 LGHNT, CDR2 FRNRAP. The CDR3 runs 14 residues. The CDR3 region is CASGSRTAGTEAFF.

The chain recombines TRBV20-1 with TRBJ2-1; TCRdb picks TRBD2, but there is no DNA to check that call. CDR1 is DFQATT, CDR2 SNEGSKA, per germline (reference sequence). CDR3 length: 17 amino acids. CDR3 amino acids: CSARDPSGRGGYNEQFF.

V and J are TRBV7-9 and TRBJ2-2. The CDR3 consists of 12 residues. Germline values: CDR1 SEHNR, CDR2 FQNEAQ (reference sequence). CDR3 amino acids: CASIDHSGELFF.

The chain carries TRBV6-2 or TRBV6-3 and TRBJ2-1; the D call of TRBD2 rests on TCRdb alone, since no DNA is present to check it. Germline V lookup: CDR1 MNHEY, CDR2 SVGEGT. This CDR3 has 13 residues. The CDR3 here is CASSYSPSGEQFF.

The chain links TRBV6-2 or TRBV6-3 to TRBJ2-1; TCRdb indicates TRBD2, and absent DNA this call remains unverified. Germline V gene data show CDR1 as MNHEY and CDR2 as SVGEGT. This CDR3 has 13 amino acids. The CDR3 sequence is CASRAAGENEQFF.

CDR3 residues: CASSHGTGNTQYF. The chain joins TRBV11-2 to TRBJ2-3; the D call of TRBD1 rests on TCRdb alone, since no DNA is present to check it. The CDR3 loop spans 13 amino acids. Germline assignment: CDR1 SGHAT and CDR2 FQNNGV. The complete variable domain, with remaining parts taken from reference TRBV11-2 and TRBJ2-3, reads EAGVAQSPRYKIIEKRQSVAFWCNPISGHATLYWYQQILGQGPKLLIQFQNNGVVDDSQLPKDRFSAERLKGVDSTLKIQPAKLEDSAVYLCASSHGTGNTQYFGPGTRLTVL.

This chain links TRBV27 with TRBJ2-5; TCRdb reports TRBD1, a call that lacks DNA to check it against. CDR3 length equals 15 residues. Germline values: CDR1 MNHEY, CDR2 SMNVEV (reference sequence). CDR3 sequence: CASSFSFGGQETQYF.

The J gene is TRBJ1-5, the V gene TRBV4-2; TCRdb calls TRBD1, which cannot be checked without DNA. In germline, CDR1 is LGHNA, CDR2 YNFKEQ. The CDR3 totals 16 residues. The CDR3 loop is CASSQAPGTSNQPQHF.

The V call is TRBV2, the J call TRBJ1-2; TCRdb's D call, TRBD1, is unchecked because there is no DNA. This CDR3 has 14 residues. Germline values: CDR1 SNHLY, CDR2 FYNNEI. CDR3 loop: CASSWDRVTLGYTF.

CDR3 sequence reads: CASSFLLSSGTGEQYF. The J gene is TRBJ2-7, the V gene TRBV12-3 or TRBV12-4; the TRBD2 assignment by TCRdb is unverifiable without DNA. This CDR3 has 16 amino acids.